This TCR beta chain was identified during a study of shared clonotypes between healthy human individuals. Findings and caveats of the study: Compared with memory subsets, naive subsets generally had larger estimated richness.

This CDR3 has 16 residues. Germline V gives CDR1 SGHRS, CDR2 YFSETQ. Trimming removed 0 bases at V and 2 bases at J, with 12 bases between. A single count supports this clone. Its antigen is not identified. TCRdb's table, derived via immunoSEQ multiplex PCR, lists solely in-frame clones and lacks some. In the table there are 2 million to 2.5 million clones, about 92% of which are singletons. The sequencing sample was made of naive CD4+ T cells from PBMCs. Subset described: CD45RA+ positively selected. The chain couples TRBV5-1 to TRBJ2-4; tentatively, D is TRBD2 (5 bases). The TCR was taken from a man between 18 and 29 years old in good health. Some clones in this sample may be carry-over from other donors' samples. The CDR3 loop is CASSLGGGVSKNIQYF. The DNA of the CDR3 is TGCGCCAGCAGCTTGGGAGGAGGTGTGTCCAAAAACATTCAGTACTTC. Looking up the rest from reference TRBV5-1 and TRBJ2-4 gives the full variable domain: KAGVTQTPRYLIKTRGQQVTLSCSPISGHRSVSWYQQTPGQGLQFLFEYFSETQRNKGNFPGRFSGRQFSNSRSEMNVSTLELGDSALYLCASSLGGGVSKNIQYFGAGTRLSVL.